A selection of T cell receptor beta chains follows, all from one sample in a study of blood T cell repertoires in COVID-19. The table came from immunoSEQ multiplex PCR; TCRdb's copy has only in-frame clones and leaves some out. The sample holds 50,000 or so clones, 75% to 80% seen once. Input material: peripheral blood. The source of these receptors is a human donor with active or convalescent COVID-19. The donor label of this sample is uncertain. The CDR3 runs from the conserved cysteine through the conserved F or W. A D gene is named only where the DNA matches it firmly. The listing skips clone size in some rows; elsewhere it reads once, few, many or a size class.

clone_size: .; j_call: TRBJ2-1; d_call: .; v_call: TRBV19; cdr3_nt: TGTGCCAGTAGTATTTATCATCTCAGCAATGAGCAGTTCTTC; cdr3_aa: CASSIYHLSNEQFF
clone_size: .; j_call: TRBJ1-1; d_call: TRBD1; v_call: TRBV3-1/TRBV3-2; cdr3_nt: TGTGCCAGCAGCCCAGGGGGAAAGGGCACTGAAGCTTTCTTT; cdr3_aa: CASSPGGKGTEAFF
clone_size: once; j_call: TRBJ2-1; d_call: TRBD2; v_call: TRBV10-3; cdr3_nt: TGTGCCATCAGTGACCGCAGGACTAGCGGGAGCGCGCGCGCCAATGAGCAGTTCTTC; cdr3_aa: CAISDRRTSGSARANEQFF
clone_size: .; j_call: TRBJ1-5; d_call: TRBD1; v_call: TRBV6-5; cdr3_nt: TGTGCCAGCGGTTCCTCCGGGACAGGCTCTTATGGGCCCCAGCATTTT; cdr3_aa: CASGSSGTGSYGPQHF
clone_size: .; j_call: TRBJ2-4; d_call: TRBD2; v_call: TRBV7-8; cdr3_nt: TGTGCCAGCAGCTATGCACGGGACTACGGGGACATTCAGTACTTC; cdr3_aa: CASSYARDYGDIQYF
clone_size: .; j_call: TRBJ2-6; d_call: .; v_call: TRBV5-3; cdr3_nt: TGTGCCAGAAGCTCCGACCCGGGTCCTCCACACGTCGTCTCTGGGGCCAACGTCCTGACTTTC; cdr3_aa: CARSSDPGPPHVVSGANVLTF
clone_size: .; j_call: TRBJ2-7; d_call: TRBD1; v_call: TRBV27; cdr3_nt: TGTGCCAGCAGTCAGTCACGAAACAGGGGGATAAGCTCCTACGAGCAGTACTTC; cdr3_aa: CASSQSRNRGISSYEQYF
clone_size: .; j_call: TRBJ1-5; d_call: .; v_call: TRBV15; cdr3_nt: TGTGCCACCAGCAGAGCCAGGGCTAGGAGCAATCAGCCCCAGCATTTT; cdr3_aa: CATSRARARSNQPQHF
clone_size: .; j_call: TRBJ1-5; d_call: .; v_call: TRBV4-3; cdr3_nt: TGCGCCAGCAGCCAAGGGAGGAGGTCGGCTCAGCCCCAGCATTTT; cdr3_aa: CASSQGRRSAQPQHF
clone_size: .; j_call: TRBJ2-1; d_call: .; v_call: TRBV7-2; cdr3_nt: TGTGCCAGCAGCGCGTCGGGGGGCTACACATACAATGAGCAGTTCTTC; cdr3_aa: CASSASGGYTYNEQFF
clone_size: .; j_call: TRBJ2-5; d_call: .; v_call: TRBV5-1; cdr3_nt: TGCGCCAGCAGCTTGGAGGGGTTGCAAGAGACCCAGTACTTC; cdr3_aa: CASSLEGLQETQYF
clone_size: .; j_call: TRBJ1-5; d_call: .; v_call: TRBV2; cdr3_nt: TGTGCCAGCAGTTCCCAACAGGGTATACATCAGCCCCAGCATTTT; cdr3_aa: CASSSQQGIHQPQHF
clone_size: .; j_call: TRBJ1-4; d_call: .; v_call: TRBV5-1; cdr3_nt: TGCGCCAGCAGCTTGGGCAGGGGATCAGGTGAAAAACTGTTTTTT; cdr3_aa: CASSLGRGSGEKLFF
clone_size: once; j_call: TRBJ1-2; d_call: TRBD1; v_call: TRBV29-1; cdr3_nt: TGCAGCGTTGAAAGGGACAGCCGGCGTGGCTACACCTTC; cdr3_aa: CSVERDSRRGYTF
clone_size: many; j_call: TRBJ2-1; d_call: TRBD2; v_call: TRBV4-3; cdr3_nt: TGCGCCAGCAGCCAACCTAGCGGGGGATACAATGAGCAGTTCTTC; cdr3_aa: CASSQPSGGYNEQFF
clone_size: .; j_call: TRBJ1-2; d_call: .; v_call: TRBV4-1; cdr3_nt: TGCGCCAGCAGCCAAGAGCTCACTGTACACTATGGCTACACCTTC; cdr3_aa: CASSQELTVHYGYTF
clone_size: .; j_call: TRBJ2-1; d_call: .; v_call: TRBV4-2; cdr3_nt: TGTGCCAGCAGCCCCCAACTCGGGGGCTCCTACAATGAGCAGTTCTTC; cdr3_aa: CASSPQLGGSYNEQFF
clone_size: once; j_call: TRBJ2-3; d_call: TRBD2; v_call: TRBV19; cdr3_nt: TGTGCCAGTAGCAATAGCGGGAGCTCCACAGATACGCAGTATTTT; cdr3_aa: CASSNSGSSTDTQYF
clone_size: .; j_call: TRBJ1-4; d_call: .; v_call: TRBV3-1/TRBV3-2; cdr3_nt: TGTGCCAGCAGCAGACGACAGCCCCATGGAGAAAAACTGTTTTTT; cdr3_aa: CASSRRQPHGEKLFF
clone_size: .; j_call: TRBJ1-2; d_call: TRBD1; v_call: TRBV6-5; cdr3_nt: TGTGCCAGCAGTCCAGGGGGCAGGACATATGGCTACACCTTC; cdr3_aa: CASSPGGRTYGYTF
clone_size: few; j_call: TRBJ2-1; d_call: .; v_call: TRBV29-1; cdr3_nt: TGCAGCGTCAGGCAGGGTGTCTCCTACAATGAGCAGTTCTTC; cdr3_aa: CSVRQGVSYNEQFF
clone_size: .; j_call: TRBJ1-4; d_call: TRBD1; v_call: TRBV14; cdr3_nt: TGTGCCAGCAGCCGAAGACAGGGATTAAATGAAAAACTGTTTTTT; cdr3_aa: CASSRRQGLNEKLFF
clone_size: .; j_call: TRBJ2-3; d_call: .; v_call: TRBV28; cdr3_nt: TGTGCCAGCAGTTTAGGGGAGCCCTCCACAGATACGCAGTATTTT; cdr3_aa: CASSLGEPSTDTQYF
clone_size: .; j_call: TRBJ2-1; d_call: TRBD2; v_call: TRBV5-4; cdr3_nt: TGTGCCAGCAGCTTGGATCTAGCGGAGCCCCATGAGCAGTTCTTC; cdr3_aa: CASSLDLAEPHEQFF
clone_size: .; j_call: TRBJ2-2; d_call: TRBD2; v_call: TRBV11-2; cdr3_nt: TGTGCCAGCAACCCGGGACTAGCGGGAGGGCGGATCACCGGGGAGCTGTTTTTT; cdr3_aa: CASNPGLAGGRITGELFF
clone_size: .; j_call: TRBJ2-2; d_call: TRBD2; v_call: TRBV10-3; cdr3_nt: TGTGCCATCAGTCATACTAGCGGGAGGCGTTCCGGGGAGCTGTTTTTT; cdr3_aa: CAISHTSGRRSGELFF
clone_size: .; j_call: TRBJ2-2; d_call: .; v_call: TRBV20-1; cdr3_nt: TGCAGTGCTAGTTCGGGTCCAGCTCCGGGCACCGGGGAGCTGTTTTTT; cdr3_aa: CSASSGPAPGTGELFF
clone_size: .; j_call: TRBJ2-7; d_call: TRBD2; v_call: TRBV28; cdr3_nt: TGTGCCAGCAGTTTATCGCTAGCGGGAGGGCCGTACGAGCAGTACTTC; cdr3_aa: CASSLSLAGGPYEQYF
clone_size: .; j_call: TRBJ2-7; d_call: .; v_call: TRBV28; cdr3_nt: TGTGCCAGCAGCCGTTTTGAGGCCTCCTACGAGCAGTACTTC; cdr3_aa: CASSRFEASYEQYF
clone_size: .; j_call: TRBJ1-2; d_call: TRBD1; v_call: TRBV7-2; cdr3_nt: TGTGCCAGCTCCCGGACAGGGGGCGATGGCTACACCTTC; cdr3_aa: CASSRTGGDGYTF
clone_size: .; j_call: TRBJ1-6; d_call: .; v_call: TRBV30; cdr3_nt: TGTGCCTGGAAACCGGATCCCCAGGGGTCACCCCTCCACTTT; cdr3_aa: CAWKPDPQGSPLHF
clone_size: once; j_call: TRBJ2-6; d_call: .; v_call: TRBV25-1; cdr3_nt: TGTGCCAGCAGCATAGGACAGCCCGGCTCTGGGGCCAACGTCCTGACTTTC; cdr3_aa: CASSIGQPGSGANVLTF
clone_size: .; j_call: TRBJ2-4; d_call: .; v_call: TRBV4-1; cdr3_nt: TGCGCCAGCAGCCCTGGAGCGGAAAACATTCAGTACTTC; cdr3_aa: CASSPGAENIQYF
clone_size: .; j_call: TRBJ1-6; d_call: TRBD1; v_call: TRBV30; cdr3_nt: TGTGCCTGGAGTGGGCAGGGGGATTCACCCCTCCACTTT; cdr3_aa: CAWSGQGDSPLHF
clone_size: .; j_call: TRBJ2-7; d_call: TRBD2; v_call: TRBV5-1; cdr3_nt: TGCGCCAGCAGCTTGCCGGTTGGGCTAGCGGGAGGGAGTCCCTCTGGCGAGCAGTACTTC; cdr3_aa: CASSLPVGLAGGSPSGEQYF
clone_size: once; j_call: TRBJ1-3; d_call: TRBD1; v_call: TRBV28; cdr3_nt: TGTGCCAGCAGTTTAAGGACAGGGGTGGTACCACCTTACTTT; cdr3_aa: CASSLRTGVVPPYF
clone_size: .; j_call: TRBJ2-5; d_call: .; v_call: TRBV7-2; cdr3_nt: TGTGCCAGCAGCTTTACAGAGCAAGAGACCCAGTACTTC; cdr3_aa: CASSFTEQETQYF
clone_size: .; j_call: TRBJ1-2; d_call: .; v_call: TRBV19; cdr3_nt: TGTGCCAGTAGTATAGATTCGCAGTCACACTATGGCTACACCTTC; cdr3_aa: CASSIDSQSHYGYTF
clone_size: .; j_call: TRBJ2-7; d_call: .; v_call: TRBV4-3; cdr3_nt: TGCGCCAGCAGCCAAGAAAGGGGCTGGAGCTCCTACGAGCAGTACTTC; cdr3_aa: CASSQERGWSSYEQYF
clone_size: .; j_call: TRBJ1-1; d_call: .; v_call: TRBV5-4; cdr3_nt: TGTGCCAGCAGGCGGGACTTGATGGGTGACACTGAAGCTTTCTTT; cdr3_aa: CASRRDLMGDTEAFF
clone_size: .; j_call: TRBJ2-1; d_call: TRBD2; v_call: TRBV7-2; cdr3_nt: TGTGCCAGCAGCTTCGTAGCGGGAGGGAGCTCCTACAATGAGCAGTTCTTC; cdr3_aa: CASSFVAGGSSYNEQFF
clone_size: .; j_call: TRBJ2-7; d_call: .; v_call: TRBV5-1; cdr3_nt: TGCGCCAGCAGCTTCGGCTGGGACTTTCTGAGCTACGAGCAGTACTTC; cdr3_aa: CASSFGWDFLSYEQYF